Below are 17 T cell receptor beta chains sequenced from a single sample in a study of blood T cell repertoires in COVID-19. The assay was immunoSEQ multiplex PCR, and TCRdb's table has in-frame clones only and misses some. The table includes about 210,000 clones, about 86% detected once. Sequenced material: peripheral blood. The receptors stem from a man in his sixties who had recovered from COVID-19.

The chain carries TRBV30 and TRBJ1-2; 8 nucleotides line up with TRBD1. The CDR3 spans 16 residues. V was pared by 1 base and J by 7 bases, with 14 bases of the junction left unmatched. CDR1 and CDR2 from the germline V gene are GTSNPN and SVGIG (reference sequence). In DNA, the CDR3 is TGTGCCTGGAGTGCGCCCGGGACAGGTCTTTTGTTTGGCTACACCTTC. Translating gives CAWSAPGTGLLFGYTF.

V usage is TRBV18 and J usage is TRBJ2-7; 7 nucleotides line up with TRBD2. This CDR3 spans 18 amino acids. Germline assignment: CDR1 KGHSH and CDR2 LQKENI. V shed 6 bases and J 0 bases; nucleotides not matched to a gene: 17. This chain's CDR3 is CASSPVDRRGGPSYEQYF. CDR3 nucleotides: TGTGCCAGCTCCCCTGTAGACCGACGGGGAGGGCCCTCCTACGAGCAGTACTTC.

By proportion, this clone is medium-sized. The rearrangement joins TRBV5-4 to TRBJ2-7; D gene uncertain. Trimming cost V 4 bases and J 0 bases, with 11 bases left between them. This CDR3 is 14 amino acids long. The germline CDR1 and CDR2 sequences are SGHNT and YYREEE (reference sequence). CDR3 region: CASSPGPYSYEQYF. CDR3 sequence (DNA): TGTGCCAGCAGCCCGGGTCCATACTCCTACGAGCAGTACTTC.

This clone was found once. The V call is TRBV12-3 or TRBV12-4, the J call TRBJ2-3; unclear D gene. Trimming removed 9 bases at V and 5 bases at J, with 9 bases between. The CDR3 loop spans 11 amino acids. Here the CDR3 reads CASTTKDTQYF. The CDR3 nucleotides are TGTGCCAGTACTACAAAAGATACGCAGTATTTT.

This chain connects TRBV11-2 to TRBJ2-1; 8 bases are shared with TRBD2. The germline gives CDR1 SGHAT, CDR2 FQNNGV. This CDR3 comprises 16 residues. V was clipped by 2 bases and J by 12 bases; unmatched bases: 15. CDR3 amino acids: CASSLPRLAPGRGQFF. DNA of the CDR3: TGTGCCAGCAGCTTACCGAGACTAGCGCCCGGTAGGGGGCAGTTCTTC. The whole variable domain, filled in from reference TRBV11-2 and TRBJ2-1, reads EAGVAQSPRYKIIEKRQSVAFWCNPISGHATLYWYQQILGQGPKLLIQFQNNGVVDDSQLPKDRFSAERLKGVDSTLKIQPAKLEDSAVYLCASSLPRLAPGRGQFFGPGTRLTVL.

The chain is built from TRBV6-2 or TRBV6-3 and TRBJ2-1; the match to TRBD2 covers 13 bases. Germline V gene sequence: CDR1 MNHEY, CDR2 SVGEGT. V gave up 6 bases and J gave up 0 bases; unmatched junction bases: 5. The CDR3 spans 17 residues. In nucleotides, the CDR3 is TGTGCCAGCAGCGTGGGACTAGCGGGACCCTCCTACAATGAGCAGTTCTTC. Translation gives CASSVGLAGPSYNEQFF.

This clone was found once. The rearrangement uses TRBV7-8 and TRBJ2-1; D is ambiguous. The CDR3 totals 15 residues. The germline V gene encodes CDR1 SGHVS and CDR2 FQNEAQ. Trimming pared 1 base from V and 4 bases from J, leaving 11 bases between. The CDR3 protein is CASSLGVMLYNEQFF. In DNA, the CDR3 is TGTGCCAGCAGCTTAGGAGTGATGTTATACAATGAGCAGTTCTTC. Full variable domain (rest looked up from reference TRBV7-8 and TRBJ2-1): GAGVSQSPRYKVAKRGQDVALRCDPISGHVSLFWYQQALGQGPEFLTYFQNEAQLDKSGLPSDRFFAERPEGSVSTLKIQRTQQEDSAVYLCASSLGVMLYNEQFFGPGTRLTVL.

The chain carries TRBV7-9 and TRBJ1-2; D call uncertain. Germline V gene lookup returns CDR1 SEHNR and CDR2 FQNEAQ (reference sequence). Trimming removed 4 bases at V and 5 bases at J, with 17 bases between. The CDR3 contains 15 residues. The CDR3: CASSSPTPAAYGYTF. DNA of the CDR3: TGTGCCAGCAGCTCCCCGACACCCGCTGCGTATGGCTACACCTTC.

V is TRBV19 and J is TRBJ2-3, with 10 bases aligning to TRBD2. CDR1 is LNHDA and CDR2 is SQIVND in the germline V gene (reference sequence). Trimming took 6 bases from V and 1 from J; bases not matched to a gene: 4. The CDR3 contains 15 residues. As DNA, the CDR3 is TGTGCCAGTAGCGCCGGGACTAGCGGCACAGATACGCAGTATTTT. Translated, it gives CASSAGTSGTDTQYF. Complete variable domain (other parts from reference TRBV19 and TRBJ2-3): DGGITQSPKYLFRKEGQNVTLSCEQNLNHDAMYWYRQDPGQGLRLIYYSQIVNDFQKGDIAEGYSVSREKKESFPLTVTSAQKNPTAFYLCASSAGTSGTDTQYFGPGTRLTVL.

The gene calls are TRBV24-1 and TRBJ2-2; 10 bases agree with TRBD2. CDR3 length: 16 residues. Germline loops: CDR1 KGHDR, CDR2 SFDVKD. Trimming took 7 bases from V and 5 from J; bases not matched to a gene: 9. In DNA form, the CDR3 reads TGTGCCACCAGGGGGACTAGCGCCCAAGGGACCGGGGAGCTGTTTTTT. The encoded protein is CATRGTSAQGTGELFF.

The rearrangement uses TRBV10-2 and TRBJ2-1; D possibly corresponds to TRBD2 (5 bases). CDR1 WSHSY and CDR2 SAAADI come from the germline V gene. There are 13 residues in the CDR3. The V end lost 10 bases, the J end lost 6 bases, and 16 bases lay between the germline ends. The CDR3 protein is CATVFAGTNEQFF. The DNA for the CDR3 is TGCGCCACCGTCTTTGCGGGTACCAATGAGCAGTTCTTC.

This chain links TRBV21-1 with TRBJ2-3; the table's D gene call, TRBD2, was not cross checked with the DNA. TRBV21-1 is an annotated pseudogene. This CDR3 has 15 residues. The DNA of the CDR3 is TGTGCCAGCAGCCTGGACTATACTAGCACAGATACGCAGTATTTT. This gives the protein CASSLDYTSTDTQYF.

This clone was recorded once. V gene TRBV9 combines with J gene TRBJ1-1, with 10 bases matching TRBD1. Per germline, CDR1 SGDLS and CDR2 YYNGEE. This CDR3 region has 15 residues. Trimming removed 4 bases from V and 3 bases from J; junction bases left unmatched: 6. Here the CDR3 reads CASSPWTGGDTEAFF. The CDR3 DNA sequence: TGTGCCAGCAGCCCTTGGACAGGGGGAGACACTGAAGCTTTCTTT. Together with reference TRBV9 and TRBJ1-1, the CDR3 gives the full variable domain: DSGVTQTPKHLITATGQRVTLRCSPRSGDLSVYWYQQSLDQGLQFLIQYYNGEERAKGNILERFSAQQFPDLHSELNLSSLELGDSALYFCASSPWTGGDTEAFFGQGTRLTVV.

This chain links TRBV27 with TRBJ2-5, with TRBD2 matching 7 bases. This CDR3 has 15 amino acids. V dropped 6 bases and J dropped 4; count of bases not matched to a gene: 11. The germline CDR1 and CDR2 sequences are MNHEY and SMNVEV (reference sequence). For the CDR3, the DNA is TGTGCCAGCAGCCCCCTAGGACTAGAATCAGAGACCCAGTACTTC. It translates to CASSPLGLESETQYF.

This clone was observed a handful of times. This chain links TRBV5-5 with TRBJ2-7; D is uncertain. V was pared by 0 bases and J by 5 bases, with 18 bases between. CDR1 and CDR2 (germline): SGHKS, YYEKEE (reference sequence). CDR3 length equals 16 residues. The DNA of the CDR3 is TGTGCCAGCAGCTTGGCCGCGGCTCCCCGACCAAACGAGCAGTACTTC. Protein product: CASSLAAAPRPNEQYF.

V and J are TRBV6-5 and TRBJ2-5; 7 nucleotides agree with TRBD1. There are 14 residues in the CDR3. Germline CDR1 and CDR2: MNHEY and SVGAGI. With V trimmed by 8 bases and J by 5 bases, 11 bases remained unmatched. CDR3 bases: TGTGCCAGCGTAGGCACGGCCAGGGGGGAGACCCAGTACTTC. Amino acids: CASVGTARGETQYF.

The chain couples TRBV6-4 to TRBJ2-3; TRBD2 aligns across 8 bases. The CDR3 loop spans 13 amino acids. The junction had 1 base not matched to a gene; V was cut back by 6 bases and J by 2 bases. The germline gives CDR1 MRHNA, CDR2 SNTAGT. The CDR3 DNA reads as TGTGCCAGCAGCGGACTAGCCACAGATACGCAGTATTTT. It codes for CASSGLATDTQYF.